This T cell receptor beta chain came from a study of blood T cells in healthy people across ages. The CDR3 covers 14 residues. Germline V gives CDR1 MNHEY, CDR2 SMNVEV (reference sequence). Trimming took 5 bases from V and 4 from J, leaving 12 bases between them. Findings and limits, study-wide: Unknown donor CMV status possibly confounded expanded clonotype changes. Older individuals had lower TCR beta diversity per million T cells (the decline was roughly linear). The authors considered diversity estimates from one million T cells to be underestimates. The percentage of naive T cells correlated strongly with TCR beta diversity.

Primers used in a second PCR of about 6 to 11 cycles were a sample-barcoded 5' primer and a J-beta primer mix. A single record per CDR3 protein comes from TCRdb applying MiXCR to the 5' RACE reads. The data contain around 1.5 million distinct CDR3 sequences, around 59% of them singletons. Concerning this clonotype: Its antigen remains unidentified.

The sequenced material came from blood. The chain links TRBV27 to TRBJ2-1; D remains unclear. This clonotype was sampled from a young man in good health. The CDR3 coding sequence is TGTGCCAGCAGTCCGTCGAGCTGGTACAATGAGCAGTTCTTC. Its protein product is CASSPSSWYNEQFF.